The 26 T cell receptor beta chains in this list originate from one sample, sequenced in a study of cytomegalovirus exposure and HLA in healthy donors. With 60 Vbeta and 13 Jbeta primers, the PCR was carried out. Sequencing used immunoSEQ multiplex PCR; TCRdb keeps in-frame clones, though not all of them. The sample contains approximately 110,000 clones, about 70% of which appear only once. Sequenced: PBMCs. All receptors derive from a man aged 25-45 years in good health and CMV-seropositive.

This clone was seen only a few times. The chain is built from TRBV13 and TRBJ2-5; TRBD2 aligns across 8 bases. Germline V gene lookup returns CDR1 PRHDT and CDR2 FYEKMQ (reference sequence). Trimming removed 2 bases from V and 2 bases from J; junction bases left unmatched: 4. CDR3 size: 15 residues. The CDR3 region has the DNA TGTGCCAGCAGCTTACGGTTAGCGGGGCAAGAGACCCAGTACTTC. This gives the protein CASSLRLAGQETQYF.

This clone occurred a few times. J is TRBJ1-3 and V is TRBV7-2; 7 bases are shared with TRBD1. The CDR3 runs to 17 residues. Germline V gene data show CDR1 as SGHTA and CDR2 as FQGNSA. Losses at the gene ends were 2 bases for V and 0 bases for J; bases not matched to a gene: 7. In nucleotides, the CDR3 is TGTGCCAGCAGCTTAAACCGGGACAGCCGCTCTGGAAACACCATATATTTT. Its protein product is CASSLNRDSRSGNTIYF.

J is TRBJ1-4 and V is TRBV2; D is uncertain. The CDR3 extends over 14 amino acids. Trimming removed 8 bases at V and 3 bases at J, with 13 bases between. Germline V gives CDR1 SNHLY, CDR2 FYNNEI. This CDR3 reads CASVTGRANEKLFF. CDR3 DNA: TGTGCCAGCGTAACTGGGAGGGCTAATGAAAAACTGTTTTTT.

The rearrangement joins TRBV11-3 to TRBJ2-5; 9 bases are a match to TRBD2. This CDR3 is 13 amino acids long. The V and J ends lost 5 bases and 4 bases, in that order; junction bases with no gene match: 2. The germline V gene has CDR1 SGHNT and CDR2 YENEEA. CDR3 DNA: TGTGCCAGCAGCGTTAGCGGGGGAGAGACCCAGTACTTC. Amino acids: CASSVSGGETQYF.

This chain uses TRBV6-5 with TRBJ1-2; the D gene is possibly TRBD1 (5 bases). The ends were cut back, 6 bases at V and 5 bases at J, with 7 bases in the middle. The CDR3 totals 11 residues. The germline V gene has CDR1 MNHEY and CDR2 SVGAGI. This CDR3 reads CASRGQYGYTF. The DNA for the CDR3 is TGTGCCAGCAGAGGACAATATGGCTACACCTTC.

This clone showed up just once. V and J are TRBV2 and TRBJ1-2, with D perhaps TRBD1 (5 bases). This CDR3 is 15 amino acids long. The V gene's germline CDR1 is SNHLY and CDR2 FYNNEI. Trimming took 4 bases from V and 5 from J, leaving 17 bases between them. The CDR3 region has the DNA TGTGCCAGCAGTGTCCTCGGGGGTGGTGGGTATGGCTACACCTTC. It codes for CASSVLGGGGYGYTF.

CDR3 protein: CASSLTGTGASGYTF. DNA of the CDR3: TGTGCCAGCAGCTTGACCGGGACAGGGGCTTCCGGCTACACCTTC. The chain is built from TRBV5-4 and TRBJ1-2; 10 bases match TRBD1. CDR3 length: 15 residues. The V gene end was trimmed by 1 base and the J gene end by 8 bases; junction bases not matched to a gene: 8. From germline, CDR1 is SGHNT and CDR2 YYREEE (reference sequence).

CDR3 sequence (DNA): TGTGCCAGCAGTGAAGCACCAGGGGAGTGGCAGCCCCAGCATTTT. The encoded protein is CASSEAPGEWQPQHF. The chain is built from TRBV6-1 and TRBJ1-5, with D perhaps matching TRBD1 (6 bases). Germline-derived CDR1 and CDR2 are MNHNS and SASEGT. With 0 bases removed from V and 7 bases from J, the gap between germline ends came to 13 bases. The length of the CDR3 is 15 residues.

The chain combines TRBV19 with TRBJ1-5; TRBD1 aligns across 8 bases. The CDR3 covers 15 residues. Germline-derived CDR1 and CDR2 are LNHDA and SQIVND (reference sequence). The ends lost 8 bases at V and 2 bases at J; junction bases unmatched: 8. As DNA, the CDR3 is TGTGCCAGTGCAAATCAGGGGGCCGGCAATCAGCCCCAGCATTTT. Its protein is CASANQGAGNQPQHF.

This clone occurred once. The chain uses TRBV5-6 and TRBJ2-5; possibly TRBD2 for D (5 bases). The CDR3 totals 14 residues. V lost 4 bases and J 11 bases, leaving 21 bases between the germline ends. The germline gives CDR1 SGHDT, CDR2 YYEEEE. The DNA for the CDR3 is TGTGCCAGCAGCGGCACCGGGGTGACGGAAGAGCAGTACTTC. Amino acid sequence: CASSGTGVTEEQYF.

This clone appeared once. The CDR3 loop is CASGDSRNQPQHF. The CDR3 coding sequence is TGCGCCAGCGGGGACAGTAGAAATCAGCCCCAGCATTTT. J is TRBJ1-5 and V is TRBV10-2; 7 positions agree with TRBD1. The CDR3 is 13 residues long. V lost 8 bases and J lost 4; bases outside the gene matches: 5. Germline V lookup: CDR1 WSHSY, CDR2 SAAADI.

This clone came up once. The J gene is TRBJ1-2, the V gene TRBV19; the match to TRBD1 covers 10 bases. The J segment lost 4 bases and the V segment lost 5 bases, leaving 10 bases of the junction unmatched. The CDR3 has 16 residues. Germline V gives CDR1 LNHDA, CDR2 SQIVND (reference sequence). CDR3 sequence: CASSLRPGQGSYGYTF. The CDR3 nucleotides read TGTGCCAGTAGTCTACGGCCGGGACAGGGGAGCTATGGCTACACCTTC. Supplemented by reference TRBV19 and TRBJ1-2, the full variable domain reads DGGITQSPKYLFRKEGQNVTLSCEQNLNHDAMYWYRQDPGQGLRLIYYSQIVNDFQKGDIAEGYSVSREKKESFPLTVTSAQKNPTAFYLCASSLRPGQGSYGYTFGSGTRLTVV.

The gene calls are TRBV19 and TRBJ1-2; TRBD1 matches at 7 bases. Looked up from germline, CDR1 is LNHDA and CDR2 is SQIVND (reference sequence). J lost 2 bases, V lost 3 bases, and 12 bases had no gene match. CDR3 length: 17 residues. The CDR3, as DNA: TGTGCCAGTAGTATCCCTCGTGGACAGGCGGGAAACTATGGCTACACCTTC. Protein product: CASSIPRGQAGNYGYTF. The full variable domain, in which reference TRBV19 and TRBJ1-2 provide the parts outside the CDR3, is DGGITQSPKYLFRKEGQNVTLSCEQNLNHDAMYWYRQDPGQGLRLIYYSQIVNDFQKGDIAEGYSVSREKKESFPLTVTSAQKNPTAFYLCASSIPRGQAGNYGYTFGSGTRLTVV.

This rearrangement joins TRBV2 to TRBJ2-1, with TRBD1 identical over 7 bases. Germline CDR1 is SNHLY and CDR2 is FYNNEI. The CDR3 spans 14 residues. J was trimmed by 6 bases and V by 4 bases; bases with no gene match: 6. The CDR3 reads CASSVKGAGNEQFF. The CDR3 nucleotides read TGTGCCAGCAGTGTCAAGGGGGCAGGCAATGAGCAGTTCTTC.

The count of this clone is one. The chain joins TRBV9 to TRBJ2-3; 8 bases match TRBD1. V was pared by 0 bases and J by 6 bases, with 6 bases of the junction left unmatched. CDR3 length: 15 amino acids. The germline V gene encodes CDR1 SGDLS and CDR2 YYNGEE. This CDR3 is CASSVGSRGRDTQYF. The CDR3 DNA reads TGTGCCAGCAGCGTAGGTTCCAGGGGGCGGGATACGCAGTATTTT.

This clone was seen just once. The rearrangement uses TRBV19 and TRBJ2-7, with TRBD1 matching over 8 bases. The J segment lost 2 bases and the V segment lost 3 bases, leaving 9 bases of the junction unmatched. Germline values: CDR1 LNHDA, CDR2 SQIVND (reference sequence). The CDR3 length is 16 residues. DNA for the CDR3: TGTGCCAGTAGTATCTCCGGGACAGGCGACGCCTACGAGCAGTACTTC. Its protein is CASSISGTGDAYEQYF.

The chain combines TRBV5-1 with TRBJ2-1, with TRBD2 identical over 10 bases. This CDR3 is 17 amino acids long. Germline CDR1 reads SGHRS; CDR2 reads YFSETQ. Trimming removed 3 bases from V and 4 bases from J; junction bases left unmatched: 10. CDR3: CASSSISPSGGYNEQFF. In DNA, the CDR3 is TGCGCCAGCAGCTCGATATCTCCTAGCGGGGGTTACAATGAGCAGTTCTTC.

V is TRBV7-2 and J is TRBJ1-5; D is undetermined. The CDR3 extends over 12 amino acids. Germline V CDR1 and CDR2: SGHTA, FQGNSA. V was cut by 8 bases and J by 4 bases, with 9 bases left in between. The CDR3 sequence: CASGSFNQPQHF. DNA for the CDR3: TGTGCCAGCGGCTCCTTTAATCAGCCCCAGCATTTT.

This sequence joins TRBV28 and TRBJ2-7; TRBD1 is a possible D gene (7 bases). The CDR3 sequence is 16 residues long. The germline V gene encodes CDR1 MDHEN and CDR2 SYDVKM. With 1 base removed from V and 0 bases from J, the gap between germline ends came to 13 bases. CDR3 loop: CASSLYQGGPSYEQYF. The CDR3 DNA follows: TGTGCCAGCAGTTTATATCAGGGGGGACCCTCCTACGAGCAGTACTTC.

This clone was observed a few times. This sequence joins TRBV4-1 and TRBJ1-1; 8 nucleotides align to TRBD1. CDR3 length: 15 residues. Looked up from germline, CDR1 is MGHRA and CDR2 is YSYEKL. With V trimmed by 0 bases and J by 5 bases, 5 bases remained unmatched. Here the CDR3 reads CASSQETGGGTEAFF. In nucleotides, the CDR3 is TGCGCCAGCAGCCAAGAAACAGGGGGGGGAACTGAAGCTTTCTTT.

This clone was seen once. The V and J genes are TRBV6-5 and TRBJ2-5; D remains unclear. The germline V and J ends were trimmed by 6 bases and 5 bases, with 7 bases remaining between them. Germline CDR1 MNHEY, CDR2 SVGAGI. The CDR3 is 11 residues long. The CDR3 DNA is TGTGCCAGCAGGTTCGGGGAGACCCAGTACTTC. This translates into CASRFGETQYF.

The chain recombines TRBV7-8 with TRBJ2-7; no reliable D call. Trimming pared 6 bases from V and 0 bases from J, leaving 12 bases between. The CDR3 totals 14 residues. Germline V gene lookup returns CDR1 SGHVS and CDR2 FQNEAQ. CDR3 coding DNA: TGTGCCAGCAGTCGAGATTCAAACTCCTACGAGCAGTACTTC. It codes for CASSRDSNSYEQYF.

This sequence joins TRBV27 and TRBJ2-7; 12 bases line up with TRBD2. V dropped 5 bases and J dropped 1; count of bases not matched to a gene: 6. The CDR3 has 16 residues. Germline V CDR1 and CDR2: MNHEY, SMNVEV (reference sequence). The CDR3 here is CASSPPTSGGSYEQYF. CDR3 coding DNA: TGTGCCAGCAGTCCACCAACTAGCGGGGGGTCCTACGAGCAGTACTTC.

The chain recombines TRBV9 with TRBJ1-3; TRBD1 agrees at 8 bases. CDR3 length: 17 amino acids. The germline V gene has CDR1 SGDLS and CDR2 YYNGEE. With 3 bases clipped from V and 0 bases from J, the junction kept 8 bases outside the gene matches. In nucleotides, the CDR3 is TGTGCCAGCAGCGATCCAGGGGGCCCCCGCTCTGGAAACACCATATATTTT. Translated: CASSDPGGPRSGNTIYF.

The CDR3 DNA reads TGTGCCAGCAGCTTGGTCGGGACAGGGGGCCCATACGAGCAGTACTTC. This translates into CASSLVGTGGPYEQYF. V usage is TRBV5-4 and J usage is TRBJ2-7; 12 nucleotides align to TRBD1. V gave up 0 bases and J gave up 4 bases; unmatched junction bases: 5. The germline V gene has CDR1 SGHNT and CDR2 YYREEE (reference sequence). This CDR3 region has 16 residues.

This sequence joins TRBV5-4 and TRBJ2-5; the D gene is possibly TRBD2 (5 bases). In germline, CDR1 is SGHNT, CDR2 YYREEE (reference sequence). CDR3 length: 14 residues. Between the trimmed V and J ends, which lost 4 bases and 4 bases, there was a span of 14 bases. CDR3 amino acids: CASSLRASTETQYF. The CDR3 DNA reads TGTGCCAGCAGCCTGCGGGCATCCACAGAGACCCAGTACTTC.